Each of the 27 T cell receptor beta chains below was sequenced from the same sample in a study of control samples from healthy donors and cancer patients. The table came from immunoSEQ multiplex PCR; TCRdb's copy has only in-frame clones and leaves some out. The data contain under 70,000 clones, roughly 87% of them seen just once; the ten biggest clones take up approximately 3.8%. Sequenced: blood. The receptors stem from a man over 45 in good health.

The chain employs TRBV27 and TRBJ2-2; the match to TRBD2 covers 12 bases. CDR1 is MNHEY and CDR2 is SMNVEV in the germline V gene (reference sequence). After removal of 5 bases from V and 5 bases from J, the junction contained 3 bases not matched to a gene. This CDR3 region has 15 residues. This chain's CDR3 is CASSPGLAGTGELFF. DNA of the CDR3: TGTGCCAGCAGTCCAGGACTAGCGGGAACCGGGGAGCTGTTTTTT.

The rearrangement links TRBV6-5 to TRBJ2-7; the D gene is possibly TRBD1 (5 bases). Germline CDR1 reads MNHEY; CDR2 reads SVGAGI. The CDR3 has 14 residues. The V end lost 2 bases, the J end lost 3 bases, and 11 bases lay between the germline ends. As DNA, the CDR3 is TGTGCCAGCAGTTACAACCGGCAGGGCTACGAGCAGTACTTC. It is translated as CASSYNRQGYEQYF.

This rearrangement joins TRBV28 to TRBJ2-6, with D tentatively TRBD2 (6 bases). V was clipped by 6 bases and J by 3 bases, with 18 bases between them. The V gene's germline CDR1 is MDHEN and CDR2 SYDVKM. The CDR3 sequence is 17 residues long. The CDR3 region is CASSTPQWRDGANVLTF. The CDR3, as DNA: TGTGCCAGCAGCACCCCGCAGTGGAGGGATGGGGCCAACGTCCTGACTTTC. Together with reference TRBV28 and TRBJ2-6, the CDR3 gives the full variable domain: DVKVTQSSRYLVKRTGEKVFLECVQDMDHENMFWYRQDPGLGLRLIYFSYDVKMKEKGDIPEGYSVSREKKERFSLILESASTNQTSMYLCASSTPQWRDGANVLTFGAGSRLTVL.

This clone was counted a single time. J is TRBJ1-2 and V is TRBV6-2 or TRBV6-3, with 8 bases identical to TRBD1. V lost 5 bases, J lost 8 bases, and 4 bases stayed unmatched. Germline V gene lookup returns CDR1 MNHEY and CDR2 SVGEGT. CDR3 length equals 12 residues. CDR3 loop: CASSPDRVGYTF. CDR3 bases: TGTGCCAGCAGTCCGGACAGGGTCGGCTACACCTTC.

The chain couples TRBV19 to TRBJ2-7, with D possibly TRBD1 on 5 matching bases. V lost 1 base to trimming and J lost 3 bases, with 10 bases between them. The CDR3 is 14 amino acids. Germline V gene data show CDR1 as LNHDA and CDR2 as SQIVND (reference sequence). The CDR3: CASSIAGMDYEQYF. CDR3 bases: TGTGCCAGTAGTATAGCAGGGATGGACTACGAGCAGTACTTC.

The chain is built from TRBV2 and TRBJ2-1, with D hard to call. Germline CDR1 reads SNHLY; CDR2 reads FYNNEI. Trimming removed 6 bases at V and 4 bases at J, with 4 bases between. This CDR3 is built from 11 residues. CDR3 region: CASSGYNEQFF. The CDR3 nucleotides read TGTGCCAGCAGCGGGTACAATGAGCAGTTCTTC.

Details on this clone: Other nucleotide sequences in the sample specify the same CDR3. V usage is TRBV6-1 and J usage is TRBJ2-2; tentatively, D is TRBD1 or TRBD2 (5 bases each). The CDR3 loop spans 13 amino acids. Germline V lookup: CDR1 MNHNS, CDR2 SASEGT. V was cut by 3 bases and J by 3 bases, with 5 bases left in between. In nucleotides, the CDR3 is TGTGCCAGCAGTGAGGGGGACACCGGGGAGCTGTTTTTT. It codes for CASSEGDTGELFF.

This clone has a single count. The chain links TRBV4-1 to TRBJ1-5; D might be TRBD1 (5 bases). CDR3 length: 16 amino acids. V was cut by 0 bases and J by 3 bases, with 12 bases left in between. The V gene's germline CDR1 is MGHRA and CDR2 YSYEKL. The CDR3 nucleotides read TGCGCCAGCAGCCAAGAATTCGCAGGGTTCAATCAGCCCCAGCATTTT. The encoded protein is CASSQEFAGFNQPQHF.

The chain joins TRBV28 to TRBJ2-5; 10 bases agree with TRBD1. The CDR3 loop spans 15 amino acids. V was clipped by 5 bases and J by 4 bases; unmatched bases: 7. Germline-derived CDR1 and CDR2 are MDHEN and SYDVKM. As DNA, the CDR3 is TGTGCCAGCAGTCACCCGGGGACAGGGGCAGAGACCCAGTACTTC. Protein: CASSHPGTGAETQYF.

In its sample, this clone was seen once. The V and J genes are TRBV27 and TRBJ1-1, with D unresolved. The germline CDR1 and CDR2 sequences are MNHEY and SMNVEV (reference sequence). CDR3 length equals 11 residues. Trimming pared 3 bases from V and 4 bases from J, leaving 3 bases between. In DNA, the CDR3 is TGTGCCAGCAGTTTTGGCACTGAAGCTTTCTTT. Encoded protein: CASSFGTEAFF.

V gene TRBV28 combines with J gene TRBJ2-3; no clear D gene. Germline assignment: CDR1 MDHEN and CDR2 SYDVKM. This CDR3 has 13 amino acids. Trimming took 5 bases from V and 4 from J, leaving 10 bases between them. This chain's CDR3 is CASSPTRADTQYF. CDR3 DNA sequence: TGTGCCAGCAGTCCTACCCGGGCAGATACGCAGTATTTT.

J is TRBJ2-5 and V is TRBV15; D tentatively fits TRBD1 or TRBD2 (6 bases each). Trimming shortened V by 0 bases and J by 4 bases, and 9 bases separated the two germline ends. This CDR3 has 14 amino acids. The germline V gene encodes CDR1 LNHNV and CDR2 YYDKDF (reference sequence). The CDR3 nucleotides are TGTGCCACCAGCAGAGACAGGGGAGGAGAGACCCAGTACTTC. It encodes CATSRDRGGETQYF.

This chain uses TRBV21-1 with TRBJ2-2; TRBD2 is the table's D call, not checked against the DNA. TRBV21-1 is noted as a pseudogene. CDR3 length equals 17 residues. The CDR3 nucleotides are TGTGCCAGCAGCAAATTGAAGGGACTAGGCTACACCGGGGAGCTGTTTTTT. Protein sequence: CASSKLKGLGYTGELFF.

The chain uses TRBV28 and TRBJ2-7; TRBD2 might be the D (5 bases). Germline loops: CDR1 MDHEN, CDR2 SYDVKM. Trimming left V 1 base short and J 2 bases short, with 9 bases between. CDR3 length: 14 amino acids. The CDR3 region has the DNA TGTGCCAGCAGTTTATCGGGGAGTACCTACGAGCAGTACTTC. Amino acids: CASSLSGSTYEQYF.

The rearrangement links TRBV11-2 to TRBJ2-2; D gene unclear. Germline V gene sequence: CDR1 SGHAT, CDR2 FQNNGV. Deletions cut 0 bases from V and 5 bases from J, with 13 bases between. This CDR3 contains 16 residues. CDR3 sequence reads: CASSLDFGRLTGELFF. As DNA, the CDR3 is TGTGCCAGCAGCTTAGATTTTGGGCGCCTGACCGGGGAGCTGTTTTTT.

This rearrangement joins TRBV7-2 to TRBJ2-7; 8 bases map to TRBD2. CDR1 SGHTA and CDR2 FQGNSA come from the germline V gene. The CDR3 consists of 13 residues. V was pared by 5 bases and J by 7 bases, with 7 bases of the junction left unmatched. The CDR3: CASSPGLAVEQYF. In nucleotides, the CDR3 is TGTGCCAGCAGCCCTGGACTAGCTGTGGAGCAGTACTTC.

The J gene is TRBJ1-5, the V gene TRBV10-1; 11 bases line up with TRBD1. Germline V lookup: CDR1 WNHNN, CDR2 SYGVQD (reference sequence). The trim removed 3 bases at V and 6 bases at J, leaving 7 bases unmatched. The CDR3 is 16 amino acids. The CDR3 is CASSDEGTGGSQPQHF. CDR3 nucleotides: TGCGCCAGCAGTGATGAGGGGACAGGGGGTAGTCAGCCCCAGCATTTT.

J is TRBJ2-1 and V is TRBV5-1, with TRBD2 matching 11 bases. V dropped 0 bases and J dropped 4; count of bases not matched to a gene: 6. The CDR3 loop spans 17 amino acids. The germline V gene has CDR1 SGHRS and CDR2 YFSETQ. The CDR3 nucleotides are TGCGCCAGCAGCTTGGCCCCCGGGACTAGCGGTTACAATGAGCAGTTCTTC. Residues: CASSLAPGTSGYNEQFF.

The chain carries TRBV6-5 and TRBJ1-1; unclear D gene. V dropped 5 bases and J dropped 1 base, with 11 bases sitting between them. CDR3 length equals 14 residues. Germline CDR1 MNHEY, CDR2 SVGAGI. This CDR3 is CASSKRTGNTEAFF. The DNA for the CDR3 is TGTGCCAGCAGTAAAAGGACGGGGAACACTGAAGCTTTCTTT.

The table lists this clone with a count of one. The chain recombines TRBV18 with TRBJ2-1, with 8 positions matching TRBD1. V trimming: 4 bases; J trimming: 4 bases; junction bases outside the gene matches: 6. The germline CDR1 and CDR2 sequences are KGHSH and LQKENI. The CDR3 covers 15 residues. CDR3 coding DNA: TGTGCCAGCTCACGGGACAGGTTGGGTTACAATGAGCAGTTCTTC. Translated, it gives CASSRDRLGYNEQFF. The whole variable domain, filled in from reference TRBV18 and TRBJ2-1, reads NAGVMQNPRHLVRRRGQEARLRCSPMKGHSHVYWYRQLPEEGLKFMVYLQKENIIDESGMPKERFSAEFPKEGPSILRIQQVVRGDSAAYFCASSRDRLGYNEQFFGPGTRLTVL.

CDR3 region: CASSLPAGNTGELFF. The CDR3 DNA sequence: TGTGCCAGCAGCTTACCAGCGGGGAACACCGGGGAGCTGTTTTTT. V and J are TRBV7-9 and TRBJ2-2; D might be TRBD2 (6 bases). The CDR3 is 15 residues long. CDR1 is SEHNR and CDR2 is FQNEAQ in the germline V gene (reference sequence). The germline V and J ends were trimmed by 2 bases and 1 base, with 8 bases remaining between them.

The gene calls are TRBV29-1 and TRBJ1-4, with TRBD1 matching over 7 bases. V lost 4 bases, J lost 8 bases, and 10 bases stayed unmatched. The V gene's germline CDR1 is SQVTM and CDR2 ANQGSEA. CDR3 length: 14 amino acids. CDR3 DNA sequence: TGCAGCGTTGGAGGCGCAGGGGGGGACGAAAAACTGTTTTTT. It specifies CSVGGAGGDEKLFF.

The gene calls are TRBV18 and TRBJ2-7; 9 bases line up with TRBD2. The CDR3 length is 14 residues. V lost 6 bases and J lost 5; bases outside the gene matches: 8. Germline V gives CDR1 KGHSH, CDR2 LQKENI. The CDR3 DNA reads as TGTGCCAGCTCCCCCGCTAGCGGGACCCACGAGCAGTACTTC. This translates into CASSPASGTHEQYF. The full variable domain, completed using reference TRBV18 and TRBJ2-7, is NAGVMQNPRHLVRRRGQEARLRCSPMKGHSHVYWYRQLPEEGLKFMVYLQKENIIDESGMPKERFSAEFPKEGPSILRIQQVVRGDSAAYFCASSPASGTHEQYFGPGTRLTVT.

This rearrangement joins TRBV10-3 to TRBJ2-3, with D perhaps being TRBD1 or TRBD2 (5 bases each). Trimming cost V 4 bases and J 2 bases, with 10 bases left between them. The germline V gene encodes CDR1 ENHRY and CDR2 SYGVKD. CDR3 length equals 14 residues. The DNA for the CDR3 is TGTGCCATCAGTGGGGACCAGCCCACAGATACGCAGTATTTT. Translating gives CAISGDQPTDTQYF.

The J gene is TRBJ2-1, the V gene TRBV2; 12 nucleotides match TRBD2. Germline V CDR1 and CDR2: SNHLY, FYNNEI. J lost 5 bases, V lost 9 bases, and 14 bases had no gene match. The CDR3 loop spans 17 amino acids. The CDR3 protein is CARSGLAGGTDHNEQFF. The CDR3 DNA sequence: TGTGCCAGGTCGGGACTAGCGGGCGGAACGGACCACAATGAGCAGTTCTTC. Looking up the rest from reference TRBV2 and TRBJ2-1 gives the full variable domain: EPEVTQTPSHQVTQMGQEVILRCVPISNHLYFYWYRQILGQKVEFLVSFYNNEISEKSEIFDDQFSVERPDGSNFTLKIRSTKLEDSAMYFCARSGLAGGTDHNEQFFGPGTRLTVL.

CDR3 bases: TGTGCCATCTTCGACAGTCGAAACTATGGCTACACCTTC. This gives the protein CAIFDSRNYGYTF. V is TRBV27 and J is TRBJ1-2, with TRBD1 as a possible D gene (5 bases). The germline V gene encodes CDR1 MNHEY and CDR2 SMNVEV (reference sequence). CDR3 length equals 13 residues. Trimming shortened V by 10 bases and J by 2 bases, and 14 bases separated the two germline ends.

The rearrangement joins TRBV25-1 to TRBJ2-3; 8 bases are shared with TRBD2. The germline V gene encodes CDR1 MGHDK and CDR2 SYGVNS. Trimming took 1 base from V and 0 from J; bases not matched to a gene: 3. There are 16 residues in the CDR3. In DNA form, the CDR3 reads TGTGCCAGCAGTGAATTGCGGGAGGCTAGCACAGATACGCAGTATTTT. Encoded protein: CASSELREASTDTQYF.